This T cell receptor (beta chain) was found in a study of shared clonotypes between healthy human individuals. Study context: Contributing individuals were a couple of females and a few males aged 18 to 49. Study-level points and caveats: Naive subsets tended to show greater estimated richness than memory subsets.

Germline V CDR1 and CDR2: SGDLS, YYNGEE. V was trimmed by 0 bases and J by 2 bases, leaving 9 bases between them. The CDR3 totals 15 residues. Terminally differentiated effector memory CD45RA+ cells were excluded by CCR7 positive selection of CD45RO-negative cells. HIV-negative, healthy adults without recent acute infections or vaccinations were the donors. For this clone: Its antigen is undetermined. Other DNA sequences in this specimen translate into the identical CDR3.

Investigators spread the genomic DNA of each subset evenly over several immunoSEQ plates. Clones were read by immunoSEQ multiplex PCR, and TCRdb kept only the in-frame ones, dropping some. This table holds a few hundred thousand clones, 95% to 96% found once. The receptor comes from a young woman in good health. The rearrangement joins TRBV9 to TRBJ2-1; tentatively, D is TRBD2 (5 bases). The sequenced sample was naive CD8+ T cells sorted from blood. CDR3 region: CASSVGGGTYNEQFF. The CDR3 DNA reads as TGTGCCAGCAGCGTAGGAGGAGGCACCTACAATGAGCAGTTCTTC.